Sequencing of this T cell receptor (beta chain) was carried out in a study of glioma-infiltrating T cells after dendritic cell vaccination. Per germline, CDR1 LNHDA and CDR2 SQIVND (reference sequence). The ends were cut back, 0 bases at V and 6 bases at J, with 12 bases in the middle. The CDR3 consists of 15 residues. TCRdb's table, derived via immunoSEQ multiplex PCR, lists solely in-frame clones and lacks some. The sample consists of approximately 90,000 clones, 75% to 90% of them appearing once. Sample time point: after dendritic cell vaccination, including at tumor progression/relapse. The sequence was obtained from a human donor with glioblastoma. The sample was blood, taken after dendritic cell vaccination. The rearrangement links TRBV19 to TRBJ1-5; perhaps TRBD1 as D (5 bases). This chain's CDR3 is CASSIDRGVGQPQHF. DNA for the CDR3: TGTGCCAGTAGTATAGATCGGGGGGTAGGTCAGCCCCAGCATTTT.